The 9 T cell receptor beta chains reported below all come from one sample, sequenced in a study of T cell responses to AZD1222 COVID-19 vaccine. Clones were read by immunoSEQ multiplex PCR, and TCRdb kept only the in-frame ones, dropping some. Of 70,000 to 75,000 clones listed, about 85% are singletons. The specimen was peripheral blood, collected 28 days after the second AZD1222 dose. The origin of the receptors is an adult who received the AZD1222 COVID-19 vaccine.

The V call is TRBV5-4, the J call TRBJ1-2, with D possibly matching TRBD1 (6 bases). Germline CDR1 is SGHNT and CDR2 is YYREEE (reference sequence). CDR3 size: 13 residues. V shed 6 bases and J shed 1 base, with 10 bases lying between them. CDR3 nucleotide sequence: TGTGCCAGCACCCCACAGGGTAACTATGGCTACACCTTC. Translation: CASTPQGNYGYTF.

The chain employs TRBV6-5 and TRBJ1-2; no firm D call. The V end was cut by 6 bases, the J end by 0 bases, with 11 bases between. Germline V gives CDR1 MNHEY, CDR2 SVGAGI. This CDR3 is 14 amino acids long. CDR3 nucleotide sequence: TGTGCCAGCAGCCCGGACGGTACTAACTATGGCTACACCTTC. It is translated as CASSPDGTNYGYTF.

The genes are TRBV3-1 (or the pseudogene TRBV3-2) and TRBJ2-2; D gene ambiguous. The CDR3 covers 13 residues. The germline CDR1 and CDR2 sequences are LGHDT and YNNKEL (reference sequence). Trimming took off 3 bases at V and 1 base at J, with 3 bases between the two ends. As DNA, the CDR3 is TGTGCCAGCAGCCAGCTGAACACCGGGGAGCTGTTTTTT. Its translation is CASSQLNTGELFF.

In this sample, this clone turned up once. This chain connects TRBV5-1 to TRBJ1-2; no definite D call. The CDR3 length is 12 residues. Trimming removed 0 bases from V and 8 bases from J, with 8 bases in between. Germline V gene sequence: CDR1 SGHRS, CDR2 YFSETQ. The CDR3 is CASSLEGRGYTF. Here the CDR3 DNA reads TGCGCCAGCAGCTTGGAAGGGCGCGGCTACACCTTC.

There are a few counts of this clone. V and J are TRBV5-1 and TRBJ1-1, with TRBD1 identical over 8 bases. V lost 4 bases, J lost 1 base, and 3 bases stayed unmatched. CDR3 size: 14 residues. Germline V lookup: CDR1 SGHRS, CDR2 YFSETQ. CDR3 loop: CASSGTGWNTEAFF. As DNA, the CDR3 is TGCGCCAGCAGCGGGACAGGATGGAACACTGAAGCTTTCTTT.

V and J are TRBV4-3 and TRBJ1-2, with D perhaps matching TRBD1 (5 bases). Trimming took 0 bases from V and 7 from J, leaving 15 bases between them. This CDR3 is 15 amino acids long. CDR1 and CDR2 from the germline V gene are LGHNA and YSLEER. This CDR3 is CASSQDLGRVLGYTF. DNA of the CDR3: TGCGCCAGCAGCCAAGATCTGGGCAGGGTGCTTGGCTACACCTTC.

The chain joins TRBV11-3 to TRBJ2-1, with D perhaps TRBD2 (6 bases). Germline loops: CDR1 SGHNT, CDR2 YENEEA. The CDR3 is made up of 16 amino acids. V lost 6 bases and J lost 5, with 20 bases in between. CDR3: CASSKDQGLLHNEQFF. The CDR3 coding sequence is TGTGCCAGCAGTAAAGACCAGGGACTTCTACACAATGAGCAGTTCTTC. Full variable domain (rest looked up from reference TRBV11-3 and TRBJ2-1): EAGVVQSPRYKIIEKKQPVAFWCNPISGHNTLYWYLQNLGQGPELLIRYENEEAVDDSQLPKDRFSAERLKGVDSTLKIQPAELGDSAVYLCASSKDQGLLHNEQFFGPGTRLTVL.

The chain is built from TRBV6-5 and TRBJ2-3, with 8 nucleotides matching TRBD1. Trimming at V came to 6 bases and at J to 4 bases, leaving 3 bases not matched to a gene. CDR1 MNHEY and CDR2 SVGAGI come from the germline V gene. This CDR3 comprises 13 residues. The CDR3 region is CASSRGLADTQYF. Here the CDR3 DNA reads TGTGCCAGCAGCAGGGGGCTCGCAGATACGCAGTATTTT.

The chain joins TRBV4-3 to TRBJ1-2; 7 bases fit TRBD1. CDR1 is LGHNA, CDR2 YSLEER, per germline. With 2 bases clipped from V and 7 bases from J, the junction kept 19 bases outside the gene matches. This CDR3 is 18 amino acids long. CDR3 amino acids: CASSQSSYQGGGVGGYTF. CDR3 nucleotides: TGCGCCAGCAGCCAATCTTCCTATCAAGGGGGCGGAGTGGGTGGCTACACCTTC.